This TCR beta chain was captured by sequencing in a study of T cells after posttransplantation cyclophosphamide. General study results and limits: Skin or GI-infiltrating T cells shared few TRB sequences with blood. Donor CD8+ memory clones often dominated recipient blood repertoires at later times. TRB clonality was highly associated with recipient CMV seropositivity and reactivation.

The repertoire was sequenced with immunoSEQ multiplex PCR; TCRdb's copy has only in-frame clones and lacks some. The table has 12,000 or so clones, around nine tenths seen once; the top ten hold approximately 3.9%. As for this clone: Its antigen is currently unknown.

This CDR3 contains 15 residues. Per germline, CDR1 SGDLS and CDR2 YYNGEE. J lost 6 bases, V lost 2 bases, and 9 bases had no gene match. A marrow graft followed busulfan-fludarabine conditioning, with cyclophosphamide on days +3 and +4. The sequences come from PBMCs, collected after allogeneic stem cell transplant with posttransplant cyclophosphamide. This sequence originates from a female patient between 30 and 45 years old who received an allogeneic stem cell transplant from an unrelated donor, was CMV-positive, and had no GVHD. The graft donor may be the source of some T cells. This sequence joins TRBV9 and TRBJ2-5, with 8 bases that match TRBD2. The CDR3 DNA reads TGTGCCAGCAGCGTCGGCGGGGGGCCCCGGCAGACCCAGTACTTC. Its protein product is CASSVGGGPRQTQYF.